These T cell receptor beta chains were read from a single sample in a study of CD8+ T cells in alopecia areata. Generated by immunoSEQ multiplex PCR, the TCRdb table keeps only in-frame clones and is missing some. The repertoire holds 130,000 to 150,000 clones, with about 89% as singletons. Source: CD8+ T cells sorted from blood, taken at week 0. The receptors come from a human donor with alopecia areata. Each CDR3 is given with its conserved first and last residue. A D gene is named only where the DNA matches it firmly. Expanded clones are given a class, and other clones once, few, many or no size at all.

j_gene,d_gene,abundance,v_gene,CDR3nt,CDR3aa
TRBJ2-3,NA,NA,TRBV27,TGTGCCAGCAGTTTGGATCCAGGGGATACGCAGTATTTT,CASSLDPGDTQYF
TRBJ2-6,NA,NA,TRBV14,TGTGCCAGCAGCCAAGATCTAGGAATAGCTGGGGCCAACGTCCTGACTTTC,CASSQDLGIAGANVLTF
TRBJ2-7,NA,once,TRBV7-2,TGTGCCAGCAGCTTGGTATCAGGCTCCTACGAGCAGTACTTC,CASSLVSGSYEQYF
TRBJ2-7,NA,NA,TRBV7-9,TGTGCCAGCAGCTTAGTAGACAGAACCTACGAGCAGTACTTC,CASSLVDRTYEQYF
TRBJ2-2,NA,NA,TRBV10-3,TGTGCCATCAGTGAGTCAGATGCAGGGAAGAATATTCACACGAACACCGGGGAGCTGTTTTTT,CAISESDAGKNIHTNTGELFF
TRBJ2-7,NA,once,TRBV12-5,TGTGCTAGTGGCCATGGACAGAGCTCCTACGAGCAGTACTTC,CASGHGQSSYEQYF
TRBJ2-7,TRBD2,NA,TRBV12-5,TGTGCTAGTGCCCTCGGGGGGGCTCGATACGAGCAGTACTTC,CASALGGARYEQYF
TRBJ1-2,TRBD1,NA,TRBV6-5,TGTGCCAGCAGTCGGGACAGTTATGATGGCTACACCTTC,CASSRDSYDGYTF
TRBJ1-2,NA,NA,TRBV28,TGTGCCAGCAGTCCCTTCAGGAGCCGCTATGGCTACACCTTC,CASSPFRSRYGYTF
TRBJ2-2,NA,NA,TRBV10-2,TGCGCCAGCAGTGAGTCATCAGGGGTCACCGGGGAGCTGTTTTTT,CASSESSGVTGELFF
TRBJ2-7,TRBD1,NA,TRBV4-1,TGCGCCAGCAGCCAACCGGGACAGGGAGTCTATGAGCAGTACTTC,CASSQPGQGVYEQYF
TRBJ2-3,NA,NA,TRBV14,TGTGCCAGCAGCCAAGATTCAATGGGGCCGGATACGCAGTATTTT,CASSQDSMGPDTQYF
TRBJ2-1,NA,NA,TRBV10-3,TGTGCCATCAGCCAGGCAAACGACAATGAGCAGTTCTTC,CAISQANDNEQFF
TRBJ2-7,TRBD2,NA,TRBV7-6,TGTGCCAGCAGCCCGACTAGCGGGCTGACCTACGAGCAGTACTTC,CASSPTSGLTYEQYF
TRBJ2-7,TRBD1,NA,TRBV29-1,TGCAGCGTTGAAGGGACCGGGACAGGGGAATCCTACGAGCAGTACTTC,CSVEGTGTGESYEQYF
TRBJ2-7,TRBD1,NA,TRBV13,TGTGCCAGCAGCTTCTATTATGCCAAGGACAGGGCCTACGAGCAGTACTTC,CASSFYYAKDRAYEQYF
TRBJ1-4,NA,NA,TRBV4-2,TGTGCCAGCAGCCAAGATCTATCAGGGGCGGCAACTAATGAAAAACTGTTTTTT,CASSQDLSGAATNEKLFF
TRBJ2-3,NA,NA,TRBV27,TGTGCCAGCACAGGAATTACTAGCACAGATACGCAGTATTTT,CASTGITSTDTQYF
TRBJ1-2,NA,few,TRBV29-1,TGCAGCGTTGACGAGGGAGATGGCTACACCTTC,CSVDEGDGYTF
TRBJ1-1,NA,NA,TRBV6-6,TGTGCCAGCAGTTGGGGAGAGGCTAATGAAGCTTTCTTT,CASSWGEANEAFF
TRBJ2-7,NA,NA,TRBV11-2,TGTGCCAGCAGCTTAGATGACGGTTCCTACGAGCAGTACTTC,CASSLDDGSYEQYF
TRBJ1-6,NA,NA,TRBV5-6,TGTGCCAGCAGCAGCTGGGGTGCCGGATCTCGTTCACCCCTCCACTTT,CASSSWGAGSRSPLHF
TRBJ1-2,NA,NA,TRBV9,TGTGCCAGCAGCGTAGTGCCTTCTTATGGCTACACCTTC,CASSVVPSYGYTF
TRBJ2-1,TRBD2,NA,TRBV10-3,TGTGCCATCAGTGAGTCGAAGGCTAGCGGGAGTCGCAATGAGCAGTTCTTC,CAISESKASGSRNEQFF
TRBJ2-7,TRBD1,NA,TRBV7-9,TGTGCCAGCAGCTCCTACCCGGGACAGATTTACGAGCAGTACTTC,CASSSYPGQIYEQYF
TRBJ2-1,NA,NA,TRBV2,TGTGCCAGCAGTGATCGAGTAGCCGGGGAGCAGTTCTTC,CASSDRVAGEQFF
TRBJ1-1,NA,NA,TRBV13,TGTGCCAGCAGCTTTTCGGGACTTGAAGCTTTCTTT,CASSFSGLEAFF
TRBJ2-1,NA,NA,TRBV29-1,TGCAGCGTTCAGGCGGCCGGCTACAATGAGCAGTTCTTC,CSVQAAGYNEQFF
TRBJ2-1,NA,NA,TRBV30,TGTGCCTGGAGCGGAATATCTGGGGGAGGCAATGAGCAGTTCTTC,CAWSGISGGGNEQFF
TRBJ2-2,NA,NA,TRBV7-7,TGTGCTAGCAGCTTTTTGCTAGGAGGGGTCACCGGGGAGCTGTTTTTT,CASSFLLGGVTGELFF
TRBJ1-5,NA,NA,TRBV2,TGTGCCAGCAGTACCCCCTGTTGTCTCGGGCACGGTAATCAGCCCCAGCATTTT,CASSTPCCLGHGNQPQHF
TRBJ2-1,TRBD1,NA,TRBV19,TGTGCCAGTAGTCCCGGACAGGGGGTGGGCAATGAGCAGTTCTTC,CASSPGQGVGNEQFF
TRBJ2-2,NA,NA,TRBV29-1,TGCAGCGTTGATAATACCGGGGAGCTGTTTTTT,CSVDNTGELFF
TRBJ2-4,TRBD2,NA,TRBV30,TGTGCCTGGGGACTAGCGGGGCTCATTCAGTACTTC,CAWGLAGLIQYF
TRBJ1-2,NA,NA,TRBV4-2,TGTGCCAGCAGCCAGCCGTCAGGCGGTGGCTACACCTTC,CASSQPSGGGYTF
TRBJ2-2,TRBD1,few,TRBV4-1,TGCGCCAGCAGCCCCCTGGGACAGCTGAACACCGGGGAGCTGTTTTTT,CASSPLGQLNTGELFF